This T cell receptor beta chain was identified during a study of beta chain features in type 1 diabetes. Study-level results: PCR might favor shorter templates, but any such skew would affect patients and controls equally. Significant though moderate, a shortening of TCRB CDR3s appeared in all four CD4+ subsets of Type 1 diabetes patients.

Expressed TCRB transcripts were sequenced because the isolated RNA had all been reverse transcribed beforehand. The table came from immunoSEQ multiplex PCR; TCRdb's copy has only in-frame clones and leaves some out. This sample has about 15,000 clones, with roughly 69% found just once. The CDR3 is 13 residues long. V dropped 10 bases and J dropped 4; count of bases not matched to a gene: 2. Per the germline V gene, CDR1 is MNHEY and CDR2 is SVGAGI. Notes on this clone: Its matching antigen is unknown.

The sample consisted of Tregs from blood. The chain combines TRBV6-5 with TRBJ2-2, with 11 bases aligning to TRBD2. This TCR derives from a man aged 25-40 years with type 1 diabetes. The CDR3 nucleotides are TGTGCCACCGGGACTAGCGGCACCGGGGAGCTGTTTTTT. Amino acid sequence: CATGTSGTGELFF.